This T cell receptor (beta chain) was profiled in a study of T cell responses to AZD1222 COVID-19 vaccine. Notes on the study in general: Repertoires were sampled only after the peak T cell response. Spike-wide coverage was observed for vaccine-associated CD4 TCRs, with dominant responses at 160-218 and 743-854.

Notes on this clone: Its antigen remains unidentified.

TCRdb's table, derived via immunoSEQ multiplex PCR, lists solely in-frame clones and lacks some. The sample shows roughly 150,000 clones, approximately 91% of them seen only once. The source material was peripheral blood, sampled on day 0 of AZD1222 vaccination. The sequence was collected from an adult in good health.

The CDR3 coding sequence is TGTGCCAGCAGCTGGACAGGTCTGGAAGCTTTCTTT. This sequence encodes CASSWTGLEAFF. The chain employs TRBV5-5 and TRBJ1-1; the match to TRBD1 covers 7 bases. The length of the CDR3 is 12 residues. With 3 bases clipped from V and 8 bases from J, the junction kept 4 bases outside the gene matches. Germline CDR1 is SGHKS and CDR2 is YYEKEE (reference sequence).